The 15 T cell receptor beta chains reported below all come from one sample, sequenced in a study of T-cell reconstitution after alpha-beta-depleted transplantation in children. Unique molecular identifiers were built into the TCRbeta library. TCRdb redid the calling of the PCR reads with MiXCR, one entry per CDR3 protein. The data contain hundreds of thousands of distinct CDR3 sequences, around 12% of them singletons. Sequenced here: PBMCs from the stem cell graft donor, sampled from the stem cell graft. These receptors came from a human donor who donated a stem cell graft to a child with combined immunodeficiency.

The J gene is TRBJ2-2, the V gene TRBV5-1, with D perhaps assigned TRBD1 or TRBD2 (6 bases each). V was trimmed by 0 bases and J by 4 bases, leaving 10 bases between them. CDR1 SGHRS and CDR2 YFSETQ come from the germline V gene. CDR3 size: 15 residues. CDR3 sequence: CASSLEGGITGELFF. The CDR3 DNA reads as TGCGCCAGCAGCTTGGAGGGGGGCATCACCGGGGAGCTGTTTTTT.

In its sample, this clonotype was seen a few times. V usage is TRBV4-3 and J usage is TRBJ2-7, with 8 bases identical to TRBD1. The CDR3 has 17 residues. The germline CDR1 and CDR2 sequences are LGHNA and YSLEER. The V segment lost 1 base and the J segment 3 bases; nucleotides outside the gene matches: 11. This CDR3 is CASSQAAEGDRIYEQYF. CDR3 nucleotide sequence: TGCGCCAGCAGCCAAGCTGCGGAGGGGGACAGGATCTACGAGCAGTACTTC.

This clonotype was seen only a few times. This rearrangement joins TRBV7-2 to TRBJ1-5; possible D gene TRBD1, 5 bases. Per the germline V gene, CDR1 is SGHTA and CDR2 is FQGNSA. The germline V and J ends were trimmed by 1 base and 7 bases, with 8 bases remaining between them. This CDR3 region has 13 residues. The CDR3 DNA follows: TGTGCCAGCAGCTTAGAATGGGGCCAGCCCCAGCATTTT. Translating it yields CASSLEWGQPQHF. The full variable domain, with the rest looked up from reference TRBV7-2 and TRBJ1-5, is GAGVSQSPSNKVTEKGKDVELRCDPISGHTALYWYRQSLGQGLEFLIYFQGNSAPDKSGLPSDRFSAERTGGSVSTLTIQRTQQEDSAVYLCASSLEWGQPQHFGDGTRLSIL.

This clonotype was seen at least ten times. The chain uses TRBV21-1 and TRBJ2-5. TRBV21-1 is termed a pseudogene. The CDR3 contains 15 residues. CDR3 protein: CAFERRQLDQETQYF. CDR3 in DNA: TGTGCCTTCGAACGTCGGCAGTTAGACCAAGAGACCCAGTACTTC.

This clonotype was found a few times. V is TRBV10-3 and J is TRBJ1-1; weak D call: TRBD1 (6 bases). Germline V gene lookup returns CDR1 ENHRY and CDR2 SYGVKD. The CDR3 sequence is 14 residues long. The V end was cut by 3 bases, the J end by 3 bases, with 11 bases between. The CDR3: CAISDRGGYTEAFF. CDR3 sequence (DNA): TGTGCCATCAGTGACAGGGGTGGGTACACTGAAGCTTTCTTT.

This clonotype has ten or more counts. The chain carries TRBV12-3 or TRBV12-4 and TRBJ2-7; TRBD1 is a possible D gene (6 bases). This CDR3 contains 14 residues. With 1 base removed from V and 6 bases from J, the gap between germline ends came to 13 bases. CDR3 residues: CASSLGTGFVEQYF. DNA for the CDR3: TGTGCCAGCAGTTTAGGAACAGGGTTTGTCGAGCAGTACTTC.

The sample holds a few counts of this clonotype. The rearrangement links TRBV7-7 to TRBJ2-2; D remains ambiguous. Trimming took 2 bases from V and 4 from J, leaving 8 bases between them. The germline V gene has CDR1 SSHAT and CDR2 FNYEAQ (reference sequence). This CDR3 region has 14 residues. The CDR3 bases are TGTGCCAGCAGCTTATTGGTGGGCACCGGGGAGCTGTTTTTT. Its protein is CASSLLVGTGELFF. Drawing the rest from reference TRBV7-7 and TRBJ2-2, the complete variable domain is GAGVSQSPRYKVTKRGQDVTLRCDPISSHATLYWYQQALGQGPEFLTYFNYEAQPDKSGLPSDRFSAERPEGSISTLTIQRTEQRDSAMYRCASSLLVGTGELFFGEGSRLTVL.

This clonotype was seen a handful of times. The chain has TRBV18 and TRBJ2-3; TRBD1 matches 7 bases. CDR1 and CDR2 (germline): KGHSH, LQKENI. The CDR3 has 17 residues. The V and J ends lost 3 bases and 2 bases, in that order; junction bases with no gene match: 11. In DNA form, the CDR3 reads TGTGCCAGCTCACCGGGGGACAGACCCATTCTCACAGATACGCAGTATTTT. Translated, it gives CASSPGDRPILTDTQYF.

This sequence joins TRBV20-1 and TRBJ2-7, with 11 bases fitting TRBD2. This CDR3 is 16 amino acids long. Germline assignment: CDR1 DFQATT and CDR2 SNEGSKA (reference sequence). J gave up 5 bases and V 4 bases, and 13 bases lay outside the gene matches. As DNA, the CDR3 is TGCAGTGCTAATCCGGGACTAGCGGCCCGAGGGGACGAGCAGTACTTC. As protein: CSANPGLAARGDEQYF.

This clonotype was seen at least ten times. The rearrangement uses TRBV5-5 and TRBJ2-1; 7 nucleotides match TRBD2. J gave up 6 bases and V 1 base, and 7 bases lay outside the gene matches. Germline CDR1 and CDR2: SGHKS and YYEKEE (reference sequence). This CDR3 spans 15 amino acids. Written as DNA, the CDR3 is TGTGCCAGCAGCTTGATACGGGAGGCCCCCAATGAGCAGTTCTTC. Translating gives CASSLIREAPNEQFF.

For the CDR3, the DNA is TGCAGCGTTGGGGAGAGGTCAGGGCAGCCCCAGCATTTT. Its translation: CSVGERSGQPQHF. The rearrangement uses TRBV29-1 and TRBJ1-5, with D possibly being TRBD1 (5 bases). Deletions cut 4 bases from V and 7 bases from J, with 14 bases between. Germline CDR1 is SQVTM and CDR2 is ANQGSEA. The CDR3 covers 13 residues.

This clonotype has a count of ten or more. The CDR3 bases are TGTGCCAGCAGGTGGGCTTGGAATCAGCCCCAGCATTTT. Protein: CASRWAWNQPQHF. The chain carries TRBV28 and TRBJ1-5; unclear D gene. This CDR3 contains 13 residues. From germline, CDR1 is MDHEN and CDR2 SYDVKM. V lost 6 bases and J 4 bases, leaving 10 bases between the germline ends.

The chain has TRBV6-5 and TRBJ1-5; TRBD1 is a possible D gene (5 bases). The V end lost 2 bases, the J end lost 4 bases, and 9 bases lay between the germline ends. From germline, CDR1 is MNHEY and CDR2 SVGAGI. This CDR3 region has 14 residues. CDR3 sequence (DNA): TGTGCCAGCAGTTACCAGGCAGGGAATCAGCCCCAGCATTTT. This codes for CASSYQAGNQPQHF.

The V gene is TRBV3-1, the J gene TRBJ2-2; D gene unclear. Between the trimmed V and J ends, which lost 4 bases and 1 base, there was a span of 7 bases. CDR1 and CDR2 (germline): LGHDT, YNNKEL (reference sequence). CDR3 length: 14 residues. This CDR3 reads CASSPRRNTGELFF. The CDR3 bases are TGTGCCAGCAGCCCCCGACGGAACACCGGGGAGCTGTTTTTT.

The gene calls are TRBV11-2 and TRBJ2-3; the match to TRBD2 covers 13 bases. The junction had 13 bases not matched to a gene; V was cut back by 8 bases and J by 2 bases. The CDR3 sequence is 18 residues long. Per germline, CDR1 SGHAT and CDR2 FQNNGV. CDR3 coding DNA: TGTGCCAGCGGCCCACCCGGACTAGCGGGGGTGGCCACAGATACGCAGTATTTT. It codes for CASGPPGLAGVATDTQYF.